The 32 T cell receptor beta chains in this list originate from one sample, sequenced in a study of blood T cell repertoires in COVID-19. The repertoire was sequenced with immunoSEQ multiplex PCR; TCRdb's copy has only in-frame clones and lacks some. Here the sample spans under 350,000 clones, around 90% being singletons. What was sequenced was peripheral blood. Source of these receptors: a woman in her twenties or thirties with COVID-19, enrolled during active disease.

About this clone itself: The sample contains more than one DNA sequence encoding this CDR3. The chain has TRBV5-1 and TRBJ2-7; 7 bases are shared with TRBD1. Germline trimming cut 4 bases from V and 3 bases from J; bases unmatched to any gene: 4. CDR1 SGHRS and CDR2 YFSETQ come from the germline V gene. This CDR3 is 13 amino acids long. CDR3 bases: TGCGCCAGCAGCCCGGGACAGAGCTACGAGCAGTACTTC. Residues: CASSPGQSYEQYF.

The CDR3 nucleotides are TGTGCCAGCTCACCGGGACAGGGAGGTAGCTTGAATGAGCAGTTCTTC. As protein: CASSPGQGGSLNEQFF. The chain recombines TRBV18 with TRBJ2-1; TRBD1 aligns across 9 bases. The length of the CDR3 is 16 residues. After removal of 3 bases from V and 7 bases from J, the junction contained 10 bases not matched to a gene. Germline values: CDR1 KGHSH, CDR2 LQKENI.

This clone turned up a few times. The CDR3 is CASSRGQVALNTIYF. The DNA of the CDR3 is TGTGCCAGCAGCCGGGGACAGGTGGCTCTAAACACCATATATTTT. The chain joins TRBV6-5 to TRBJ1-3, with 8 bases matching TRBD1. The CDR3 spans 15 residues. The germline V gene encodes CDR1 MNHEY and CDR2 SVGAGI. V was clipped by 6 bases and J by 6 bases; unmatched bases: 10.

This sequence joins TRBV5-1 and TRBJ1-3, with 8 positions matching TRBD1. There are 14 residues in the CDR3. The J segment lost 5 bases and the V segment lost 3 bases, leaving 4 bases of the junction unmatched. Germline assignment: CDR1 SGHRS and CDR2 YFSETQ. CDR3: CASSSDRARNTIYF. The CDR3 DNA reads TGCGCCAGCAGCTCGGACAGGGCCCGAAACACCATATATTTT.

The J gene is TRBJ1-3, the V gene TRBV3-1 (or the pseudogene TRBV3-2); 7 nucleotides match TRBD1. This CDR3 has 14 residues. The junction had 1 base not matched to a gene; V was cut back by 1 base and J by 4 bases. In germline, CDR1 is LGHDT, CDR2 YNNKEL (reference sequence). CDR3 residues: CASSQVRGGNTIYF. Written as DNA, the CDR3 is TGTGCCAGCAGCCAAGTCAGGGGGGGAAACACCATATATTTT.

The rearrangement uses TRBV12-3 or TRBV12-4 and TRBJ1-1, with 7 positions matching TRBD1. Trimming took 7 bases from V and 4 from J; bases not matched to a gene: 6. The CDR3 loop spans 13 amino acids. The CDR3 DNA sequence: TGTGCCAGCACCAAGACAGGGATCACTGAAGCTTTCTTT. It is translated as CASTKTGITEAFF.

The chain links TRBV2 to TRBJ1-2; D not certain. This CDR3 comprises 15 residues. Trimming took off 2 bases at V and 8 bases at J, with 18 bases between the two ends. Germline CDR1 is SNHLY and CDR2 is FYNNEI. CDR3 nucleotide sequence: TGTGCCAGCAGTGAAAGGGAGGGTTGGGTGACCGGCTACACCTTC. The encoded protein is CASSEREGWVTGYTF.

This chain links TRBV25-1 with TRBJ1-5; unclear D gene. Trimming pared 4 bases from V and 4 bases from J, leaving 8 bases between. The V gene's germline CDR1 is MGHDK and CDR2 SYGVNS. The length of the CDR3 is 13 residues. Written as DNA, the CDR3 is TGTGCCAGCAGTGGCCCCGGGAATCAGCCCCAGCATTTT. Protein: CASSGPGNQPQHF.

The CDR3 spells CASSAASGRGRETQYF. The CDR3 nucleotides read TGTGCCAGCAGCGCGGCTAGCGGGAGGGGGCGAGAGACCCAGTACTTC. This sequence joins TRBV9 and TRBJ2-5, with 12 bases that match TRBD2. Losses at the gene ends were 3 bases for V and 4 bases for J; bases not matched to a gene: 7. The CDR3 spans 16 residues. Per germline, CDR1 SGDLS and CDR2 YYNGEE.

The chain is built from TRBV28 and TRBJ2-3; 7 bases are a match to TRBD1. CDR3 length equals 17 residues. The germline CDR1 and CDR2 sequences are MDHEN and SYDVKM. Unmatched junction bases numbered 11, after V lost 4 bases and J lost 1 base. CDR3 protein: CASSSPLTGVGTDTQYF. As DNA, the CDR3 is TGTGCCAGCAGTTCACCCCTAACAGGGGTGGGCACAGATACGCAGTATTTT. Full variable domain (outside the CDR3, taken from reference TRBV28 and TRBJ2-3): DVKVTQSSRYLVKRTGEKVFLECVQDMDHENMFWYRQDPGLGLRLIYFSYDVKMKEKGDIPEGYSVSREKKERFSLILESASTNQTSMYLCASSSPLTGVGTDTQYFGPGTRLTVL.

J is TRBJ1-2 and V is TRBV6-5; D is perhaps TRBD1 (6 bases). CDR3 size: 13 residues. The germline V gene has CDR1 MNHEY and CDR2 SVGAGI. V lost 6 bases and J 4 bases, leaving 12 bases between the germline ends. Written as DNA, the CDR3 is TGTGCCAGCAGCGTACAGGGTGGCTATGGCTACACCTTC. It specifies CASSVQGGYGYTF.

The chain uses TRBV7-3 and TRBJ1-1; D remains ambiguous. The CDR3 extends over 10 amino acids. CDR1 and CDR2 (germline): SGHTA, FQGTGA. The germline V and J ends were trimmed by 4 bases and 8 bases, with 5 bases remaining between them. Here the CDR3 DNA reads TGTGCCAGCAGCTCAGAAGAAGCTTTCTTT. This encodes CASSSEEAFF.

The chain couples TRBV14 to TRBJ2-5; the D gene is possibly TRBD2 (6 bases). CDR1 and CDR2 from the germline V gene are SGHDN and FVKESK. Deletions cut 1 base from V and 5 bases from J, with 8 bases between. The CDR3 is made up of 13 amino acids. Here the CDR3 DNA reads TGTGCCAGCAGCCAAGGACTAGGGGAGACCCAGTACTTC. It specifies CASSQGLGETQYF.

The gene calls are TRBV19 and TRBJ2-7; D might be TRBD2 (6 bases). The germline V gene encodes CDR1 LNHDA and CDR2 SQIVND (reference sequence). CDR3 length equals 15 residues. V was cut by 5 bases and J by 0 bases, with 14 bases left in between. The CDR3 DNA reads TGTGCCAGTAGTTCAACGGGGGTTGGCTCCTACGAGCAGTACTTC. Translation gives CASSSTGVGSYEQYF. The full variable domain, with the rest looked up from reference TRBV19 and TRBJ2-7, is DGGITQSPKYLFRKEGQNVTLSCEQNLNHDAMYWYRQDPGQGLRLIYYSQIVNDFQKGDIAEGYSVSREKKESFPLTVTSAQKNPTAFYLCASSSTGVGSYEQYFGPGTRLTVT.

V is TRBV18 and J is TRBJ2-6, with D possibly being TRBD2 (6 bases). Looked up from germline, CDR1 is KGHSH and CDR2 is LQKENI. This CDR3 has 17 residues. V was shortened by 4 bases and J by 0 bases, with 13 bases between the two germline ends. CDR3 sequence (DNA): TGTGCCAGCTCACTCCCGGGAGTCTACTCTGGGGCCAACGTCCTGACTTTC. Protein sequence: CASSLPGVYSGANVLTF. Full variable domain (remainder filled in from reference TRBV18 and TRBJ2-6): NAGVMQNPRHLVRRRGQEARLRCSPMKGHSHVYWYRQLPEEGLKFMVYLQKENIIDESGMPKERFSAEFPKEGPSILRIQQVVRGDSAAYFCASSLPGVYSGANVLTFGAGSRLTVL.

This chain links TRBV5-4 with TRBJ2-7, with D perhaps TRBD2 (6 bases). Germline V gene lookup returns CDR1 SGHNT and CDR2 YYREEE (reference sequence). With 6 bases removed from V and 6 bases from J, the gap between germline ends came to 10 bases. The CDR3 contains 11 residues. CDR3 loop: CASTGGSEQYF. In DNA form, the CDR3 reads TGTGCCAGCACTGGGGGGAGCGAGCAGTACTTC.

J is TRBJ2-7 and V is TRBV5-6; no reliable D call. Trimming pared 2 bases from V and 3 bases from J, leaving 6 bases between. CDR3 size: 12 residues. Germline V CDR1 and CDR2: SGHDT, YYEEEE. CDR3 bases: TGTGCCAGCAGCTTTAGCCGCTACGAGCAGTACTTC. Translating it yields CASSFSRYEQYF.

The chain has TRBV6-6 and TRBJ2-2; 8 nucleotides agree with TRBD1. Unmatched junction bases numbered 1, after V lost 1 base and J lost 6 bases. There are 14 residues in the CDR3. The V gene's germline CDR1 is MNHNY and CDR2 SVGAGI (reference sequence). The CDR3 sequence is CASSYLTGAGELFF. CDR3 coding DNA: TGTGCCAGCAGTTACTTGACAGGGGCCGGGGAGCTGTTTTTT.

The V and J genes are TRBV30 and TRBJ1-3, with D uncertain. Germline values: CDR1 GTSNPN, CDR2 SVGIG (reference sequence). The V and J ends lost 3 bases and 2 bases respectively, with 11 bases between them. The CDR3 consists of 14 residues. The CDR3 loop reads CAWRRGFTGNTIYF. CDR3 DNA sequence: TGTGCCTGGAGGCGCGGGTTTACTGGAAACACCATATATTTT.

This clone came up once. The same CDR3 arises from other DNA sequences in this sample as well. The chain combines TRBV5-1 with TRBJ1-6, with 8 bases identical to TRBD1. CDR1 is SGHRS, CDR2 YFSETQ, per germline. J was trimmed by 4 bases and V by 0 bases; bases with no gene match: 3. This CDR3 spans 16 amino acids. CDR3 residues: CASSLAGQGYNSPLHF. As DNA, the CDR3 is TGCGCCAGCAGCTTGGCCGGACAGGGATATAATTCACCCCTCCACTTT.

The V and J genes are TRBV7-2 and TRBJ2-1; 13 nucleotides align to TRBD2. The germline V gene encodes CDR1 SGHTA and CDR2 FQGNSA. This CDR3 contains 17 residues. V lost 1 base to trimming and J lost 1 base; unmatched junction nucleotides: 1. DNA for the CDR3: TGTGCCAGCAGCTTAGGACTAGCGGGAGGTTCCTACAATGAGCAGTTCTTC. Translation: CASSLGLAGGSYNEQFF.

The chain has TRBV2 and TRBJ1-5, with 7 bases identical to TRBD1. Germline assignment: CDR1 SNHLY and CDR2 FYNNEI. The trim removed 6 bases at V and 3 bases at J, leaving 5 bases unmatched. The CDR3 has 14 amino acids. The CDR3 bases are TGTGCCAGCAGAACCACAGGGGACAATCAGCCCCAGCATTTT. Translation gives CASRTTGDNQPQHF.

V and J are TRBV10-3 and TRBJ2-5; 13 bases agree with TRBD2. V was clipped by 10 bases and J by 5 bases; unmatched bases: 13. The CDR3 is 16 amino acids. Looked up from germline, CDR1 is ENHRY and CDR2 is SYGVKD. CDR3 DNA sequence: TGTGCCACTACCGGACTAGCGGGAGCAGGGGCGGAGACCCAGTACTTC. Translating gives CATTGLAGAGAETQYF.

The rearrangement links TRBV7-9 to TRBJ2-7; 15 bases align to TRBD2. V shed 5 bases and J 4 bases; nucleotides not matched to a gene: 6. Per germline, CDR1 SEHNR and CDR2 FQNEAQ (reference sequence). This CDR3 has 16 amino acids. CDR3 DNA: TGTGCCAGCAGCCTCGGACTAGCGGGAGGGACATACGAGCAGTACTTC. This sequence encodes CASSLGLAGGTYEQYF.

The J gene is TRBJ2-1, the V gene TRBV6-2 or TRBV6-3, with 10 bases lining up with TRBD2. Germline V gene sequence: CDR1 MNHEY, CDR2 SVGEGT. The CDR3 loop spans 14 amino acids. The V segment lost 6 bases and the J segment 10 bases; nucleotides outside the gene matches: 9. The CDR3 DNA sequence: TGTGCCAGCAGGCCTAGCGGGAGAGCTCGGGAGCAGTTCTTC. As protein: CASRPSGRAREQFF.

The chain couples TRBV29-1 to TRBJ1-4, with 9 bases lining up with TRBD1. The CDR3 loop spans 14 amino acids. Germline V gene data show CDR1 as SQVTM and CDR2 as ANQGSEA. Trimming removed 6 bases from V and 7 bases from J; junction bases left unmatched: 9. The CDR3 DNA follows: TGCAGCGTCAAACAGGGGGCACAGGGTGAAAAACTGTTTTTT. Its translation is CSVKQGAQGEKLFF. Full variable domain (missing parts from reference TRBV29-1 and TRBJ1-4): SAVISQKPSRDICQRGTSLTIQCQVDSQVTMMFWYRQQPGQSLTLIATANQGSEATYESGFVIDKFPISRPNLTFSTLTVSNMSPEDSSIYLCSVKQGAQGEKLFFGSGTQLSVL.

This clone was counted only a few times. The chain has TRBV4-3 and TRBJ2-7; D is unclear. The germline V gene has CDR1 LGHNA and CDR2 YSLEER. Between the trimmed V and J ends, which lost 0 bases and 3 bases, there was a span of 3 bases. The CDR3 sequence is 12 residues long. The CDR3 DNA reads as TGCGCCAGCAGCCAAGACAACTACGAGCAGTACTTC. Encoded protein: CASSQDNYEQYF.

The chain couples TRBV6-2 or TRBV6-3 to TRBJ2-7, with TRBD2 matching over 10 bases. Unmatched junction bases numbered 8, after V lost 0 bases and J lost 6 bases. CDR1 and CDR2 (germline): MNHEY, SVGEGT. The CDR3 contains 16 residues. Here the CDR3 reads CASSYSTLAGEIEQYF. CDR3 sequence (DNA): TGTGCCAGCAGTTACTCCACGCTAGCGGGAGAGATCGAGCAGTACTTC.

The chain couples TRBV10-3 to TRBJ1-1; tentatively, D is TRBD1 (6 bases). Deletions cut 2 bases from V and 3 bases from J, with 10 bases between. This CDR3 spans 14 amino acids. Per the germline V gene, CDR1 is ENHRY and CDR2 is SYGVKD. CDR3 bases: TGTGCCATCAGTGAGGGAGGGGGGGACACTGAAGCTTTCTTT. Encoded protein: CAISEGGGDTEAFF.

This rearrangement joins TRBV5-1 to TRBJ2-7; TRBD1 might be the D (5 bases). This CDR3 is 16 amino acids long. Germline V lookup: CDR1 SGHRS, CDR2 YFSETQ. Trimming pared 0 bases from V and 5 bases from J, leaving 18 bases between. The CDR3 coding sequence is TGCGCCAGCAGCTTGGAACGTTCGTGGCAGGGCCACGAGCAGTACTTC. Encoded protein: CASSLERSWQGHEQYF.

The chain is built from TRBV10-2 and TRBJ2-5, with 7 positions matching TRBD1. The CDR3 has 14 residues. V lost 4 bases to trimming and J lost 2 bases; unmatched junction nucleotides: 4. The germline V gene has CDR1 WSHSY and CDR2 SAAADI. The CDR3 DNA reads TGCGCCAGCAGTGCCATGGGACAGCAAGAGACCCAGTACTTC. Its protein product is CASSAMGQQETQYF.

This sequence joins TRBV9 and TRBJ1-1; D might be TRBD1 (5 bases). This CDR3 contains 14 residues. Deletions cut 0 bases from V and 3 bases from J, with 9 bases between. From germline, CDR1 is SGDLS and CDR2 YYNGEE. The CDR3 protein is CASSVAPRDTEAFF. The CDR3 DNA reads TGTGCCAGCAGCGTAGCTCCCAGGGACACTGAAGCTTTCTTT.